The TCR beta chain described here comes from a study of blood T cell repertoires in COVID-19. About the study: The origin of the acute and convalescent COVID-19 samples was the United States, Italy and Spain. Sources were T cells, B-cell-depleted T cells, or PBMCs; the material itself was cDNA or gDNA.

Original methodology: By means of reference gene primer amplification, nucleated cell counts were estimated. Data came from immunoSEQ multiplex PCR; TCRdb stores just in-frame clones and leaves some out. V and J calls and clone size are copied from that table; D and trimming were computed from the DNA. The data hold more than 140,000 clones, with roughly 82% observed a single time. The germline V and J ends were trimmed by 3 bases and 0 bases, with 7 bases remaining between them. This CDR3 region has 14 residues. Germline assignment: CDR1 KGHSH and CDR2 LQKENI. The chain couples TRBV18 to TRBJ2-3; D uncertain. Sequencing was carried out using peripheral blood. This clonotype was sampled from a woman aged 50 to 60 in a cohort sampled during active or convalescent COVID-19. The DNA of the CDR3 is TGTGCCAGCTCACCCCAGACTAGCACAGATACGCAGTATTTT. Translation: CASSPQTSTDTQYF.